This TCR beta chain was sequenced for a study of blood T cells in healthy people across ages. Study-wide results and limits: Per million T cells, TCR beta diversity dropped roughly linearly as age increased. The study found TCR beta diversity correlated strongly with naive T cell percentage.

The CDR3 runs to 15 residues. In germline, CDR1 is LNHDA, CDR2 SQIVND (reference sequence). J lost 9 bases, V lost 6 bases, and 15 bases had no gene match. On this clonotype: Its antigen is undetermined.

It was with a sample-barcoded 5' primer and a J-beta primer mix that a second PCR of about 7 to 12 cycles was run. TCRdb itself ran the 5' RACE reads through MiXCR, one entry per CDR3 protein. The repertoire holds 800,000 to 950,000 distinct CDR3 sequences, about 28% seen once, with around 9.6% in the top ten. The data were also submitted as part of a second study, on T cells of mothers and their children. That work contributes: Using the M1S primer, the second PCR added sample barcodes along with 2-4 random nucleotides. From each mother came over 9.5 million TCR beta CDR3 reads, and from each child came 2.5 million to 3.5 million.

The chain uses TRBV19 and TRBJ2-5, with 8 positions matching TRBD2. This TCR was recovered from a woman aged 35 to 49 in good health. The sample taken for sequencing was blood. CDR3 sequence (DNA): TGTGCCAGTAGGGCCGCTGGCCTTTGGCGGGAGGCCCAGTACTTC. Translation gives CASRAAGLWREAQYF.